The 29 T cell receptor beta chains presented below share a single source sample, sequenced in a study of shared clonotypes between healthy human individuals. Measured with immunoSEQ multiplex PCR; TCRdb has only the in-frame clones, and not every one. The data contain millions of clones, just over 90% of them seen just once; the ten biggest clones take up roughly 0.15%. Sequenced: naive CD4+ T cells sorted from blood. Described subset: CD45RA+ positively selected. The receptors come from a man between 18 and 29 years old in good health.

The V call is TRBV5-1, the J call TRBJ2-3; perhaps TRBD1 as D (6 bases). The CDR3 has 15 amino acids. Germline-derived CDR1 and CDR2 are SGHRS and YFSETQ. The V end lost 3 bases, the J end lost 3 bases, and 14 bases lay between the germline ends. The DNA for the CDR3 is TGCGCCAGCAGCTGGGGGCCAGAGAGGACAGATACGCAGTATTTT. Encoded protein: CASSWGPERTDTQYF.

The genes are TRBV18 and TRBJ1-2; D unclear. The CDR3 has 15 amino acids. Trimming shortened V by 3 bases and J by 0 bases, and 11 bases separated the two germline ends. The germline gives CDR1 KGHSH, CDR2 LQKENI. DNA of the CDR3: TGTGCCAGCTCACCGTTCACTGGAACTAACTATGGCTACACCTTC. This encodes CASSPFTGTNYGYTF.

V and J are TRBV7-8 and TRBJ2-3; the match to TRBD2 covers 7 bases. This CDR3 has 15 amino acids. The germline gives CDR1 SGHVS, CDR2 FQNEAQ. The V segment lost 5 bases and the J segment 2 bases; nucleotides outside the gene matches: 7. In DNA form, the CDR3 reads TGTGCCAGCAGCGGTGGGAGGGGTTTCACAGATACGCAGTATTTT. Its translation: CASSGGRGFTDTQYF.

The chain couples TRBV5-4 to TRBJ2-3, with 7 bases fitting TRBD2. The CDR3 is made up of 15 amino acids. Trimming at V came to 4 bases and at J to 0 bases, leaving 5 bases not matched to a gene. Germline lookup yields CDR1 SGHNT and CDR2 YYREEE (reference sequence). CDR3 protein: CASSPGGTSTDTQYF. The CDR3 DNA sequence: TGTGCCAGCAGCCCGGGGGGAACTAGCACAGATACGCAGTATTTT. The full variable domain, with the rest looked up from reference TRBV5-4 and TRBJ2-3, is ETGVTQSPTHLIKTRGQQVTLRCSSQSGHNTVSWYQQALGQGPQFIFQYYREEENGRGNFPPRFSGLQFPNYSSELNVNALELDDSALYLCASSPGGTSTDTQYFGPGTRLTVL.

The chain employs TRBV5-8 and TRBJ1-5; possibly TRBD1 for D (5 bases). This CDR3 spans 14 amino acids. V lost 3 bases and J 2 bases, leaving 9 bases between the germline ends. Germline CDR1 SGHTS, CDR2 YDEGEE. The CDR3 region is CASSSRVGNQPQHF. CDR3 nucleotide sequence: TGTGCCAGCAGCTCCAGGGTGGGCAATCAGCCCCAGCATTTT.

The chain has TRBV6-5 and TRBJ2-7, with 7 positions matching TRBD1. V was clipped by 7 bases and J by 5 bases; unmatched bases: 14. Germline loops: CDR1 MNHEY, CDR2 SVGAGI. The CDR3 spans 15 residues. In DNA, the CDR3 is TGTGCCAGCAAACCCCTGACAGGGTTCTTCCACGAGCAGTACTTC. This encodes CASKPLTGFFHEQYF.

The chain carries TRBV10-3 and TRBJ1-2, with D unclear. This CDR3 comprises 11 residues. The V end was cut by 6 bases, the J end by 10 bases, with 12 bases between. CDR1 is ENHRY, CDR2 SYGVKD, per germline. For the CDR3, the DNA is TGTGCCATCAGGGGAGGCCGGGACTACACCTTC. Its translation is CAIRGGRDYTF.

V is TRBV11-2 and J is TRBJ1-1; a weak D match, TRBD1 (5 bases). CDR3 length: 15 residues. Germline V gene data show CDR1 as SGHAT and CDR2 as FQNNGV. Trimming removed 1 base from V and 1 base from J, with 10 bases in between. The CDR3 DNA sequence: TGTGCCAGCAGCTTAGCAGGGTTAAGGAACACTGAAGCTTTCTTT. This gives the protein CASSLAGLRNTEAFF.

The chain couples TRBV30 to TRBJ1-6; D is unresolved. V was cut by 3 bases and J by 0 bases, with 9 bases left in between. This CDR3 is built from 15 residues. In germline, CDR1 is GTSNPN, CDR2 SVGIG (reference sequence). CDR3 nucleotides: TGTGCCTGGAGCCCGAGGGTCTCCTATAATTCACCCCTCCACTTT. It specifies CAWSPRVSYNSPLHF.

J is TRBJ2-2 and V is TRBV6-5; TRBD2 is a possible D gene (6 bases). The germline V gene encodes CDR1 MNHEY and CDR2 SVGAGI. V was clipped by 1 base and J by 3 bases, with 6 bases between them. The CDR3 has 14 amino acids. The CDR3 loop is CASSYWGDTGELFF. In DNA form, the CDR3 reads TGTGCCAGCAGTTACTGGGGGGACACCGGGGAGCTGTTTTTT.

The CDR3 loop reads CASSDRSSYEQYF. The CDR3 DNA reads as TGTGCCAGCAGCGACCGGAGCTCCTACGAGCAGTACTTC. The rearrangement links TRBV27 to TRBJ2-7; D remains unclear. The V gene lost 6 bases and the J gene lost 0 bases, with 9 bases spanning the gap. The CDR3 is 13 amino acids. The germline gives CDR1 MNHEY, CDR2 SMNVEV (reference sequence).

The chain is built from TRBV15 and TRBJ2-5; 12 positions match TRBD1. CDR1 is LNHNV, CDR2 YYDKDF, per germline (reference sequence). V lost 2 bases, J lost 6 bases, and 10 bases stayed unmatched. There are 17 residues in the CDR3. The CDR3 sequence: CATSRSPGTGGGKTQYF. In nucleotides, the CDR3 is TGTGCCACCAGCAGAAGTCCCGGGACAGGGGGCGGGAAGACCCAGTACTTC.

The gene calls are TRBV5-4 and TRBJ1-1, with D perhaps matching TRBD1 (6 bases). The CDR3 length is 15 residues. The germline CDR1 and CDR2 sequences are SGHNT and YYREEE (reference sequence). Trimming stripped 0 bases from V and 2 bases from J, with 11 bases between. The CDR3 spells CASSLGTDRNTEAFF. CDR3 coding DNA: TGTGCCAGCAGCTTGGGGACAGATCGAAACACTGAAGCTTTCTTT.

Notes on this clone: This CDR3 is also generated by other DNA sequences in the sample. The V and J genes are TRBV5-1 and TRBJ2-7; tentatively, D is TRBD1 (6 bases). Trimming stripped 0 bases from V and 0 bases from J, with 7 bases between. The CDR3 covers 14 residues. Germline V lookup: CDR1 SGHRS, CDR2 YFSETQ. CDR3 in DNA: TGCGCCAGCAGCTTGGCACAGGGCTCCTACGAGCAGTACTTC. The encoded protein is CASSLAQGSYEQYF.

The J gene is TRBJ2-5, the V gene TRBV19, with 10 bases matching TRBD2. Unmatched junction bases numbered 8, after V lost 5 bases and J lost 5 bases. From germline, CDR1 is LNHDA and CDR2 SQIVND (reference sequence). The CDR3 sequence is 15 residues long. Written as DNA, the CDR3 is TGTGCCAGTAGTGTTATAGCGGGAGGCGGGGAGACCCAGTACTTC. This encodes CASSVIAGGGETQYF.

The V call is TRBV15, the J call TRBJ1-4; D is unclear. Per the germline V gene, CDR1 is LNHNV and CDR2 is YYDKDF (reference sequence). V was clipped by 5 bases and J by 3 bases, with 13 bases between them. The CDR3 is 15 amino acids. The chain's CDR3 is CATSGSIFANEKLFF. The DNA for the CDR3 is TGTGCCACCAGCGGCAGTATTTTCGCTAATGAAAAACTGTTTTTT.

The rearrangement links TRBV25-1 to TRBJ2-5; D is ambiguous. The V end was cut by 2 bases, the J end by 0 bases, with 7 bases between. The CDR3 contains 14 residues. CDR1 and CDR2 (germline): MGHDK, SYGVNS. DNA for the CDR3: TGTGCCAGCAGTGAACTCGAATACCAAGAGACCCAGTACTTC. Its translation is CASSELEYQETQYF.

The CDR3 here is CASSLGVTNEKLFF. DNA for the CDR3: TGTGCCAGCAGCTTAGGGGTCACTAATGAAAAACTGTTTTTT. The chain joins TRBV11-2 to TRBJ1-4; D remains ambiguous. The germline V gene encodes CDR1 SGHAT and CDR2 FQNNGV. The V end was cut by 1 base, the J end by 2 bases, with 5 bases between. The CDR3 contains 14 residues.

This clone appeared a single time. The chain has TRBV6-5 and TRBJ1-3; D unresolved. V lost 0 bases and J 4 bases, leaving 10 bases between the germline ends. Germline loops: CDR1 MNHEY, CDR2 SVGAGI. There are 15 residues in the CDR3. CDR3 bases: TGTGCCAGCAGTTACTCAGCCGGACTCGGAAACACCATATATTTT. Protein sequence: CASSYSAGLGNTIYF.

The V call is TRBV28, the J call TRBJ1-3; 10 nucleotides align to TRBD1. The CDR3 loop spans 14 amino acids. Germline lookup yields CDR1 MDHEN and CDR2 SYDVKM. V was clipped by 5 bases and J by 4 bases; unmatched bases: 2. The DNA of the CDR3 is TGTGCCAGCAGTGGGACAGGGGTAGGAAACACCATATATTTT. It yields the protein CASSGTGVGNTIYF.

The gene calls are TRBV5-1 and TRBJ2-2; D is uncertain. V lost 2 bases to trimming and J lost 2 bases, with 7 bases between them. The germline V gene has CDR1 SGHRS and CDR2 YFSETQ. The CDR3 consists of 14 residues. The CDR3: CASSFDGNTGELFF. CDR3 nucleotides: TGCGCCAGCAGCTTTGACGGAAACACCGGGGAGCTGTTTTTT.

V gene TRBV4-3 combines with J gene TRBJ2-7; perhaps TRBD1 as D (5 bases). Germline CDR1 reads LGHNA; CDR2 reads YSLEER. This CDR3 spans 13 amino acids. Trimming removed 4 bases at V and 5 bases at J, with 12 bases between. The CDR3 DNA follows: TGCGCCAGCAGCCGGCAGGGTAATGACGAGCAGTACTTC. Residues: CASSRQGNDEQYF.

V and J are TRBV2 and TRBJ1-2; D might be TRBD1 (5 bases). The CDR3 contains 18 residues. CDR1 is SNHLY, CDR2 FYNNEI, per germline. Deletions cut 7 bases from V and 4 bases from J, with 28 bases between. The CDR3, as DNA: TGTGCCAGCACCAAAGGCCCAGGGAAGGGCTCCTTCGGCTATGGCTACACCTTC. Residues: CASTKGPGKGSFGYGYTF.

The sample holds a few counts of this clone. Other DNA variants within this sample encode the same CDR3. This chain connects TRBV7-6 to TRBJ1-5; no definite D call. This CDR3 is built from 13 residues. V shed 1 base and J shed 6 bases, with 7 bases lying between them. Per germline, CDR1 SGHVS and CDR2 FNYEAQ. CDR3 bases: TGTGCCAGCAGCTTAGTTGCCGGTCAGCCCCAGCATTTT. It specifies CASSLVAGQPQHF.

CDR3 amino acids: CASSPNPGLQSSYNEQFF. CDR3 nucleotides: TGTGCCAGCTCCCCAAATCCGGGACTCCAAAGCTCCTACAATGAGCAGTTCTTC. The rearrangement links TRBV18 to TRBJ2-1, with D perhaps matching TRBD2 (6 bases). Trimming stripped 6 bases from V and 0 bases from J, with 21 bases between. The germline V gene has CDR1 KGHSH and CDR2 LQKENI. This CDR3 spans 18 amino acids. Full variable domain (rest looked up from reference TRBV18 and TRBJ2-1): NAGVMQNPRHLVRRRGQEARLRCSPMKGHSHVYWYRQLPEEGLKFMVYLQKENIIDESGMPKERFSAEFPKEGPSILRIQQVVRGDSAAYFCASSPNPGLQSSYNEQFFGPGTRLTVL.

The CDR3: CASSSQATGNSPLHF. The CDR3 coding sequence is TGTGCCAGCAGCTCCCAAGCGACAGGGAACTCACCCCTCCACTTT. The rearrangement uses TRBV11-2 and TRBJ1-6; TRBD1 matches 7 bases. CDR1 is SGHAT and CDR2 is FQNNGV in the germline V gene. With V trimmed by 4 bases and J by 10 bases, 10 bases remained unmatched. The CDR3 extends over 15 amino acids.

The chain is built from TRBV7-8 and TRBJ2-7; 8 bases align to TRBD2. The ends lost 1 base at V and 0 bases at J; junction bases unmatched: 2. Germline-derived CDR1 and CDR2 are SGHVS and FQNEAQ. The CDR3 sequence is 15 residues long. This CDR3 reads CASSLEAGVSYEQYF. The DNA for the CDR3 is TGTGCCAGCAGCTTAGAAGCGGGGGTCTCCTACGAGCAGTACTTC.

The CDR3, as DNA: TGTGCCAGCAGCTTGGGCCCCTACAATGAGCAGTTCTTC. Amino acids: CASSLGPYNEQFF. This chain connects TRBV7-2 to TRBJ2-1; D is undetermined. The CDR3 is 13 residues long. Looked up from germline, CDR1 is SGHTA and CDR2 is FQGNSA. Trimming removed 3 bases from V and 2 bases from J, with 5 bases in between.

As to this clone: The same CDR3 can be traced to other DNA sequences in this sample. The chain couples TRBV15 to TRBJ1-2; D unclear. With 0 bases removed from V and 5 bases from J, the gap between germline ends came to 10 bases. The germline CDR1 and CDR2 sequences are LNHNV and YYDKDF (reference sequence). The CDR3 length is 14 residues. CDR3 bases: TGTGCCACCAGCAGAGATCGAGGGAATTATGGCTACACCTTC. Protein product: CATSRDRGNYGYTF. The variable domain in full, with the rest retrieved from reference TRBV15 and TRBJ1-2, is DAMVIQNPRYQVTQFGKPVTLSCSQTLNHNVMYWYQQKSSQAPKLLFHYYDKDFNNEADTPDNFQSRRPNTSFCFLDIRSPGLGDTAMYLCATSRDRGNYGYTFGSGTRLTVV.